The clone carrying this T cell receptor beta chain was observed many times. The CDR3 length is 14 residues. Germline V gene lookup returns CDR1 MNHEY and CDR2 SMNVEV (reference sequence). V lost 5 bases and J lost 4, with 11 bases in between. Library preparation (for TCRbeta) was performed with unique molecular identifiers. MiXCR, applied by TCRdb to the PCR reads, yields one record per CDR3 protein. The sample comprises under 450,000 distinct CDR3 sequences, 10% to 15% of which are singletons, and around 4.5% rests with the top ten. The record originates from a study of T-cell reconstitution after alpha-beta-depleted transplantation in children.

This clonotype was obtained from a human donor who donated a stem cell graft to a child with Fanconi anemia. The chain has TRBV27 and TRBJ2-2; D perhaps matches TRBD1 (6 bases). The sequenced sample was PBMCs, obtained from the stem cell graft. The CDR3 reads CASSTAGATGELFF. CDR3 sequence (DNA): TGTGCCAGCAGTACCGCAGGGGCCACCGGGGAGCTGTTTTTT.